This TCR beta chain was retrieved from a study of blood T cell repertoires in COVID-19 (dated by TCRdb to 2020 to 2022). Some background on the complete study: Samples from collaborators originated in the United States, Italy and Spain and spanned both the acute and convalescent phases of COVID-19. The material from the prospective study consisted of cDNA or gDNA derived from T cells, B-cell-depleted T cells, or PBMCs. Deeply sampled blood TCRbeta repertoires from subjects exposed to, actively infected with, or recovered from COVID-19 were included in the dataset. The repertoires were made available in a free public database intended to serve as a resource for research on the immune response to SARS-CoV-2. Samples were obtained from the ongoing ImmuneRACE study (first 160 participants) and from 1,254 subjects provided by 6 global collaborators. The sample metadata nearly always contained a de-identified subject ID, COVID-19 status, age in years and sex. Where available, HLA class I and class II types were obtained from metadata supplied by the sample provider rather than from assay-based typing. The paper as a whole reports these results and caveats: Clinical and demographic metadata were provided uncurated, with the amount varying by source and participant.

The CDR3 spans 15 residues, from the cysteine through the phenylalanine. Kept here is only the CDR3 DNA, which spans 45 bases and is read in frame from base 1. The germline V gene specifies SGHVS as CDR1 and FQNEAQ as CDR2. V is trimmed back by 5 bases and J by 2 bases, and the junction contains 6 bases that no gene match accounts for. On this clone: The antigen this receptor binds is unknown. The sample holds no much larger clone one base away, and base qualities are not on file.

The immunoSEQ Assay, a bias-controlled multiplex PCR, was used to amplify TCRbeta CDR3 regions from genomic DNA. The source study handled its data this way. The number of nucleated cells in each sample was estimated from the amplification of reference gene primers within the assay. To quantify the absolute abundance of each unique TCRbeta CDR3 rearrangement, sequence reads were collapsed and filtered. For each sample, productive Simpson clonality was calculated as the square root of Simpson's diversity index over productive rearrangements. TCRdb stores this immuneACCESS table with in-frame sequences only. Part of the clones is absent; in the studies checked, under half of the shortfall reflects unresolved V genes, and no reason is known for the rest. V, J and clone size are those of that table, while D and trimming were read from the DNA. Counted in this sample were tens of thousands of clones; approximately 78% of them appeared once. Clones ranked in the top ten supply approximately 4% of the sample.

In the prospective study, participants were roughly 18 to 90 years old, resided in around 25 geographic areas of the United States, and were enrolled through a virtual design. In the prospective study, cohorts were assigned on the basis of participant-reported clinical history obtained from a screening survey and a study questionnaire. Each participant in the prospective study had whole blood, serum and a nasopharyngeal or oropharyngeal swab collected by mobile phlebotomists. Prospective study participants could optionally give additional blood draws and questionnaires over an approximately two-month period. Blood samples from the prospective study were shipped frozen or at room temperature prior to DNA extraction.

The sequence came from a woman aged 40 to 49 with acute COVID-19. Recombination linked TRBV7-8 to TRBJ2-7, with 10 bases aligning to TRBD1. Material for sequencing was PBMCs or T cells enriched from blood (not recorded which). In nucleotide form, the sequence is TGTGCCAGCAGCCCCCAGACAGGGGGCCCCTACGAGCAGTACTTC. The encoded protein is CASSPQTGGPYEQYF.